This entry describes one T cell receptor beta chain. The antigen remains unidentified. This entry belongs to a study of early stage breast cancer tumors. Study outcomes and limitations: Enriched TCRB sequences shared across patients were mostly commonly generated sequences.

Sequenced by immunoSEQ multiplex PCR; TCRdb stores in-frame clones only, minus some. In the table there are about 41,000 clones, roughly 69% of which are singletons. The sequenced sample was blood. The receptor was derived from a person in their fifties with breast cancer.

CDR3 nucleotide sequence: TGTGCCAGTAAGCGGGACGGTGAAGCTTTCTTT. It is translated as CASKRDGEAFF. This sequence joins TRBV9 and TRBJ1-1; TRBD1 might be the D (5 bases). The germline V gene encodes CDR1 SGDLS and CDR2 YYNGEE. The CDR3 extends over 11 amino acids. V lost 8 bases, J lost 7 bases, and 12 bases lay in between.